This T cell receptor beta chain was obtained from a study of blood T cell repertoires in COVID-19 (dated by TCRdb to the early 2020s). Turning to the overall study: Samples covering the acute and convalescent phases of COVID-19 were provided by collaborators in the United States, Italy and Spain. The material from the prospective study consisted of cDNA or gDNA derived from T cells, B-cell-depleted T cells, or PBMCs. Subjects who had been exposed to COVID-19, were actively infected with it, or had recovered from it provided the deeply sampled blood TCRbeta repertoires that made up the dataset. A freely available public database, intended as a resource for researchers studying the immune response to SARS-CoV-2, is where the repertoires were released. The samples were drawn from the first 160 participants of the ongoing ImmuneRACE study and from more than 1,000 subjects provided by 6 global collaborators. Nearly every sample came with metadata listing a de-identified subject ID, COVID-19 status, age in years and sex. Where available, HLA class I and class II types were taken from metadata supplied by the sample provider and were not determined by assay-based typing. General study outcomes and caveats: The quantity of clinical and demographic metadata differed by source and by participant and was supplied without curation.

TCRbeta CDR3 regions were amplified from genomic DNA using the immunoSEQ Assay, a bias-controlled multiplex PCR. Concerning the study's data processing: The number of nucleated cells in each sample was estimated from the amplification of reference gene primers within the assay. Sequence reads were collapsed and filtered to measure the absolute abundance of every unique TCRbeta CDR3 rearrangement. For each sample, productive Simpson clonality was calculated by taking the square root of Simpson's diversity index across productive rearrangements. TCRdb took over this immuneACCESS table, retaining in-frame rearrangements with V and J assigned. Such tables are incomplete; in checked studies, under half of the missing clones stem from an unresolved V gene, and the remainder is unexplained. D and trimming come from the DNA, and the V and J calls and clone size come from that table. Present in this sample are 75,000 to 95,000 clones, under 80% of which were seen just once. The ten biggest clones cover just over 35% of the sample.

In regard to this clone: Its antigen is not yet known. Per-nucleotide qualities are absent, and no much larger clonotype sits a single base away.

The germline V gene (reference sequence) supplies CDR1 MNHNY and CDR2 SVGAGI. V is clipped by 5 bases and J by 5 bases, and the sequence between their germline boundaries is 12 bases long. Counted from cysteine to phenylalanine, this CDR3 has 13 amino acids. Only CDR3 DNA is held: 39 bases, read in frame from base 1. At one collaborating source in Seattle, patients were enrolled during active infection and were followed longitudinally through the course of disease. Whole blood was collected in K2EDTA tubes by collaborating institutions according to the institutions' own protocols. For TCRbeta analysis, collaborators shipped samples in one of three forms: frozen whole blood, isolated PBMCs, or DNA extracted from either of those sample types.

The sample taken for sequencing was peripheral blood. Recombination joined TRBV6-6 with TRBJ1-1; the best D guess is TRBD1, with 6 bases matching. This receptor was obtained from a man aged 55 to 69 with COVID-19, enrolled during active disease. The bases read TGTGCCAGCAGTGGACAGTGGGGGACTGAAGCTTTCTTT. This encodes CASSGQWGTEAFF.